The text below deals with one TCR beta chain. The same CDR3 is also encoded by other DNA sequences in this sample. This sample was included in a study of blood T cell repertoires in COVID-19. Whole-study context: Specimens from acute and convalescent COVID-19 originated in the United States, Italy and Spain. PBMCs, B-cell-depleted T cells, or T cells were the source of the cDNA or gDNA that made up the material.

Under the authors' procedure: How many nucleated cells were present was estimated from reference gene primer amplification. Assay: immunoSEQ multiplex PCR; the TCRdb copy retains only in-frame clones and omits some. V and J calls and clone size are as listed in that table; D and trimming were resolved from the DNA. The data contain about 110,000 clones, about 85% of them singletons. The CDR3 loop spans 12 amino acids. After removal of 5 bases from V and 7 bases from J, the junction contained 2 bases not matched to a gene. Germline V gene data show CDR1 as SGHTA and CDR2 as FQGNSA. The V call is TRBV7-2, the J call TRBJ1-1; 9 bases fit TRBD1. The sample taken for sequencing was peripheral blood. The clonotype was recovered from a human donor in a cohort sampled during active COVID-19. For the CDR3, the DNA is TGTGCCAGCAGCCGGGACAGGGATGAAGCTTTCTTT. Protein: CASSRDRDEAFF.